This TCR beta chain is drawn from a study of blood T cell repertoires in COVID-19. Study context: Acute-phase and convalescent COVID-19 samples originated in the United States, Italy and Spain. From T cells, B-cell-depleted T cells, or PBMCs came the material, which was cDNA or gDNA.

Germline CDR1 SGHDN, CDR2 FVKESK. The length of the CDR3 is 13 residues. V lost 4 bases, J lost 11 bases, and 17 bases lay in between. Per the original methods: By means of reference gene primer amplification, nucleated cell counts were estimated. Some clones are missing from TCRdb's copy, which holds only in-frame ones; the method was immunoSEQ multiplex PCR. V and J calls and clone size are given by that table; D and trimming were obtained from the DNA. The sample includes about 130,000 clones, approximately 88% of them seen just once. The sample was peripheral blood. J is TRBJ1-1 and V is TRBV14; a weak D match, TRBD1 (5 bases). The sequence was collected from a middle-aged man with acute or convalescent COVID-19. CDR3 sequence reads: CASSPRNGAMAFF. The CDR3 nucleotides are TGTGCCAGCAGCCCCCGGAATGGGGCGATGGCTTTCTTT.